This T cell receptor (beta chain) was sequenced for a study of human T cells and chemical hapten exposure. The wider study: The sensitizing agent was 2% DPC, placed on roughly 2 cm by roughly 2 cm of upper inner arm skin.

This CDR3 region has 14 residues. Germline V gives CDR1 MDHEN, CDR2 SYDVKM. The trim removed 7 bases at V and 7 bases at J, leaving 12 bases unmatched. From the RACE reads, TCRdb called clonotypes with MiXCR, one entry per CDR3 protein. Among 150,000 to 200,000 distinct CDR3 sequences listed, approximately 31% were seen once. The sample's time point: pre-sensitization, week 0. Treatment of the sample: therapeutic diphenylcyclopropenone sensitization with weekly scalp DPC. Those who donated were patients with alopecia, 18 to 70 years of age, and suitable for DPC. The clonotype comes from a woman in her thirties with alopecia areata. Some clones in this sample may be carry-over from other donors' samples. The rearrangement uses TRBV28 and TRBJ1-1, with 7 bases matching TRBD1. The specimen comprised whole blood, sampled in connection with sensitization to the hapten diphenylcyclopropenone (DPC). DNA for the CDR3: TGTGCCAGCATGGTTCAAAGGGGGCTTGGTGAAGCTTTCTTT. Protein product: CASMVQRGLGEAFF. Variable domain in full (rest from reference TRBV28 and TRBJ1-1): DVKVTQSSRYLVKRTGEKVFLECVQDMDHENMFWYRQDPGLGLRLIYFSYDVKMKEKGDIPEGYSVSREKKERFSLILESASTNQTSMYLCASMVQRGLGEAFFGQGTRLTVV.